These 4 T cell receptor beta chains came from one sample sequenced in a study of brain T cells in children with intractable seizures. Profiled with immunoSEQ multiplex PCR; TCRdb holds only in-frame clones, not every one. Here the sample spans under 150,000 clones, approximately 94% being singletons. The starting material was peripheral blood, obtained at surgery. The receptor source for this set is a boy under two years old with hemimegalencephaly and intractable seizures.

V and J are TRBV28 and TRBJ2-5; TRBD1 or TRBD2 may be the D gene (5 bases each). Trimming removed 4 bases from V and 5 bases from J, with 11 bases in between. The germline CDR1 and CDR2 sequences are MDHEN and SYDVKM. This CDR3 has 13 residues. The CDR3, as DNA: TGTGCCAGCAGTTATCAATGGGGGGAGACCCAGTACTTC. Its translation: CASSYQWGETQYF.

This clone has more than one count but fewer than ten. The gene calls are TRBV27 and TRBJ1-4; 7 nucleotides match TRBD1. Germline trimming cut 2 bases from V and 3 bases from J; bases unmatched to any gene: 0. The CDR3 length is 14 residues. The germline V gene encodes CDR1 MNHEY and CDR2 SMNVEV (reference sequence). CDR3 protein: CASSLQGANEKLFF. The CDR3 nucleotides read TGTGCCAGCAGTTTACAGGGGGCTAATGAAAAACTGTTTTTT.

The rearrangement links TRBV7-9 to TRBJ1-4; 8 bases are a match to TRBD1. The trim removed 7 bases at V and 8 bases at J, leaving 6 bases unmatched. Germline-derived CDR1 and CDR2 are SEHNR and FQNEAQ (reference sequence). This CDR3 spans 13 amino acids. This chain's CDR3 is CASTSGGGEKLFF. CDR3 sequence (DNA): TGTGCCAGCACCTCAGGGGGCGGGGAAAAACTGTTTTTT.

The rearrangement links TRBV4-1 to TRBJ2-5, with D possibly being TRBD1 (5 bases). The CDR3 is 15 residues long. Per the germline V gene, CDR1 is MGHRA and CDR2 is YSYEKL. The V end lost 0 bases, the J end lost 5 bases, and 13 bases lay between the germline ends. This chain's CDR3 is CASSQDLSGPETQYF. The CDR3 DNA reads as TGCGCCAGCAGCCAAGATCTTTCAGGGCCGGAGACCCAGTACTTC.